Listed below are T cell receptor beta chains from one sample, sequenced in a study of CD8 T cells in ankylosing spondylitis. TCRdb re-called the 5' RACE reads through MiXCR, storing one row per CDR3 protein. The sample has a few hundred thousand distinct CDR3 sequences, about a sixth seen once. The sample comprised blood, either unsorted or a sorted T cell fraction (not recorded which). These TCRs come from a male donor with ankylosing spondylitis or in good health (not recorded which). CDR3s include the opening cysteine and the closing phenylalanine or tryptophan. The D gene is left open where the match is weak. For some rows the clone size is stated as once, few or many, or as a class when expanded; others skip it.

CDR3aa	CDR3nt	j_gene	d_gene	v_gene	abundance
CASSFSETEAFF	TGTGCCAGCAGCTTTTCGGAAACTGAAGCTTTCTTT	TRBJ1-1	.	TRBV13	.
CASTPVSSGTDTQYF	TGTGCCAGCACCCCGGTTTCGTCGGGCACAGATACGCAGTATTTT	TRBJ2-3	.	TRBV12-3/TRBV12-4	few
CASSFRTSAYEQYF	TGTGCCAGCAGCTTTCGGACTAGCGCGTACGAGCAGTACTTC	TRBJ2-7	TRBD2	TRBV5-6	.
CASSLGRPVSQETQYF	TGTGCCAGCAGCTTAGGTCGGCCAGTAAGTCAAGAGACCCAGTACTTC	TRBJ2-5	.	TRBV11-1	few
CSAREKTSGRSGELFF	TGCAGTGCTAGAGAAAAGACTAGCGGGAGGTCCGGGGAGCTGTTTTTT	TRBJ2-2	TRBD2	TRBV20-1	.
CASSYMDGELKIETQYF	TGTGCCAGCAGTTATATGGACGGCGAATTAAAGATCGAGACCCAGTACTTC	TRBJ2-5	.	TRBV6-5	few
CASSLVAPPSYEQYF	TGTGCCAGCAGCTTAGTCGCGCCTCCCTCCTACGAGCAGTACTTC	TRBJ2-7	.	TRBV7-6	few
CSVEGIPGQGPNQPQHF	TGCAGCGTTGAAGGGATACCGGGACAAGGCCCCAATCAGCCCCAGCATTTT	TRBJ1-5	.	TRBV29-1	few
CASSYETANTEAFF	TGTGCCAGCAGTTATGAGACAGCTAACACTGAAGCTTTCTTT	TRBJ1-1	.	TRBV6-5	.
CASSQQTSYEQFF	TGCGCCAGCAGCCAACAGACTAGTTATGAGCAGTTCTTC	TRBJ2-1	.	TRBV4-3	.
CASSYKYEQYF	TGTGCCAGCAGTTACAAGTACGAGCAGTACTTC	TRBJ2-7	.	TRBV6-6	few
CASALPSGSSYEQYF	TGCGCCAGCGCTCTCCCTAGCGGAAGCTCCTACGAGCAGTACTTC	TRBJ2-7	TRBD2	TRBV5-1	.
CASRVFLGPPLDSDTQYF	TGTGCCAGCAGGGTTTTTTTGGGGCCCCCATTGGATTCGGATACGCAGTATTTT	TRBJ2-3	.	TRBV5-5	.
CASSLGQMGLAAPLHF	TGTGCCAGCAGCCTTGGACAGATGGGATTAGCGGCACCCCTCCACTTT	TRBJ1-6	.	TRBV6-1	.
CASSLIGTSGPTGELFF	TGTGCCAGCAGCTTAATCGGGACTAGCGGTCCCACCGGGGAGCTGTTTTTT	TRBJ2-2	TRBD2	TRBV7-3	medium-sized
CASRGGTGSYNEQFF	TGTGCCAGCAGGGGCGGGACAGGGTCCTACAATGAGCAGTTCTTC	TRBJ2-1	TRBD1	TRBV6-2/TRBV6-3	medium-sized
CASSLEGSPQYF	TGTGCCAGCAGCTTAGAGGGCTCCCCGCAGTACTTC	TRBJ2-7	.	TRBV7-9	.
CASSPQLAGEIVKTGELFF	TGTGCCAGCAGTCCCCAACTAGCGGGAGAAATTGTGAAGACCGGGGAGCTGTTTTTT	TRBJ2-2	TRBD2	TRBV12-3/TRBV12-4	.
CASSQAGGPYEQFF	TGTGCCAGCAGCCAGGCGGGAGGGCCCTATGAGCAGTTCTTC	TRBJ2-1	TRBD2	TRBV7-6	few
CASSLAPSGRAEETQYF	TGTGCCAGCAGCTTAGCTCCTAGCGGGAGGGCCGAGGAGACCCAGTACTTC	TRBJ2-5	TRBD2	TRBV7-6	.
CASSQGRAFSYEQYF	TGCGCCAGCAGCCAAGGGAGGGCCTTCTCCTACGAGCAGTACTTC	TRBJ2-7	TRBD2	TRBV5-1	.
CASSSSGTGVDSPLHF	TGTGCCAGCAGCTCTTCCGGGACAGGAGTTGATTCACCCCTCCACTTT	TRBJ1-6	TRBD1	TRBV7-8	.
CASSGQGRGEKLFF	TGTGCCAGCAGTGGACAGGGCCGTGGTGAAAAACTGTTTTTT	TRBJ1-4	TRBD1	TRBV6-1	few
CASSERDRVGGYEQYF	TGTGCCAGCAGTGAACGGGACAGGGTAGGGGGGTACGAGCAGTACTTC	TRBJ2-7	TRBD1	TRBV25-1	.
CASSTWTGQETQYF	TGTGCCAGCAGCACATGGACAGGCCAAGAGACCCAGTACTTC	TRBJ2-5	TRBD1	TRBV11-2	.
CASSPGQGGSTDTQYF	TGTGCCAGCAGTCCGGGCCAGGGGGGGAGCACAGATACGCAGTATTTT	TRBJ2-3	.	TRBV12-3/TRBV12-4	.
CASSEGTPEWGEQFF	TGTGCCAGCAGCGAAGGGACTCCCGAGTGGGGTGAGCAGTTCTTC	TRBJ2-1	.	TRBV9	many
CASSYSGQGEQFF	TGTGCCAGCAGTTACTCGGGCCAAGGGGAGCAGTTCTTC	TRBJ2-1	.	TRBV6-2/TRBV6-3	many
CSARDRVSYEQYF	TGCAGTGCTAGGGACAGGGTCTCCTACGAGCAGTACTTC	TRBJ2-7	TRBD1	TRBV20-1	few
CASSYSAQGGDGYTF	TGTGCCAGCAGTTACTCGGCTCAGGGGGGAGATGGCTACACCTTC	TRBJ1-2	TRBD1	TRBV6-5	.
CSALTSGSSSYNEQFF	TGCAGTGCACTAACTAGCGGAAGTAGCTCCTACAATGAGCAGTTCTTC	TRBJ2-1	TRBD2	TRBV20-1	few
CASCDGGSYEQYF	TGTGCCAGCTGCGACGGGGGCTCCTACGAGCAGTACTTC	TRBJ2-7	.	TRBV5-6	many
CASSQDLAGITNEQFF	TGTGCCAGCAGCCAAGATCTAGCGGGTATTACAAATGAGCAGTTCTTC	TRBJ2-1	TRBD2	TRBV14	few
CASSTYRDGLFF	TGTGCCAGTAGTACCTACAGGGACGGACTGTTTTTT	TRBJ1-4	.	TRBV19	.
CSVEGPDGSSYNEQFF	TGCAGCGTTGAAGGACCGGACGGGAGCTCCTACAATGAGCAGTTCTTC	TRBJ2-1	.	TRBV29-1	many
CASSLVAGDEQYF	TGTGCCAGCAGCTTAGTCGCTGGGGATGAGCAGTACTTC	TRBJ2-7	.	TRBV7-9	.
CAFSLVFGSAGDTDTQYF	TGTGCCTTCAGTTTAGTCTTCGGGTCGGCAGGGGACACAGATACGCAGTATTTT	TRBJ2-3	.	TRBV2	once
CASSLRLAGTDTQYF	TGTGCCAGCAGTTTAAGACTAGCTGGGACAGATACGCAGTATTTT	TRBJ2-3	TRBD2	TRBV12-3/TRBV12-4	.
CASSLGLTGEQYF	TGTGCCAGCAGCTTAGGACTAACGGGCGAGCAGTACTTC	TRBJ2-7	.	TRBV7-9	.
CASSQDLWASYEQYF	TGCGCCAGCAGCCAAGATTTGTGGGCCTCCTACGAGCAGTACTTC	TRBJ2-7	.	TRBV4-1	many
CASSEAMNTEAFF	TGTGCCAGCAGTGAAGCTATGAACACTGAAGCTTTCTTT	TRBJ1-1	.	TRBV6-1	.
CSVEAGTHYNEQFF	TGCAGCGTTGAGGCCGGGACTCACTACAATGAGCAGTTCTTC	TRBJ2-1	.	TRBV29-1	.
CASSWGAGSKNIQYF	TGTGCCAGCAGCTGGGGAGCGGGGTCCAAAAACATTCAGTACTTC	TRBJ2-4	TRBD2	TRBV7-9	.
CSATSRTSGKTYEQYF	TGCAGTGCTACCTCCCGCACTAGCGGCAAAACCTACGAGCAGTACTTC	TRBJ2-7	TRBD2	TRBV20-1	.
CASPRAYTYEQYF	TGTGCCAGCCCCAGAGCTTACACCTACGAGCAGTACTTC	TRBJ2-7	.	TRBV21-1	once
CASSTGTGGGETQYF	TGTGCCAGCAGTACTGGGACAGGGGGAGGAGAGACCCAGTACTTC	TRBJ2-5	TRBD1	TRBV12-3/TRBV12-4	.
CASSARDVTSTDTQYF	TGTGCCAGCAGCGCACGGGACGTAACTAGCACAGATACGCAGTATTTT	TRBJ2-3	.	TRBV9	.
CSVVGGTGELFF	TGCAGCGTTGTTGGGGGCACCGGGGAGCTGTTTTTT	TRBJ2-2	.	TRBV29-1	many
CASSELEGGLPEAFF	TGCGCCAGCAGTGAGTTGGAAGGCGGGCTTCCTGAAGCTTTCTTT	TRBJ1-1	.	TRBV10-1	many
CASSFSGPPYEQYF	TGTGCCAGCAGTTTCTCGGGACCTCCTTACGAGCAGTACTTC	TRBJ2-7	.	TRBV12-3/TRBV12-4	once